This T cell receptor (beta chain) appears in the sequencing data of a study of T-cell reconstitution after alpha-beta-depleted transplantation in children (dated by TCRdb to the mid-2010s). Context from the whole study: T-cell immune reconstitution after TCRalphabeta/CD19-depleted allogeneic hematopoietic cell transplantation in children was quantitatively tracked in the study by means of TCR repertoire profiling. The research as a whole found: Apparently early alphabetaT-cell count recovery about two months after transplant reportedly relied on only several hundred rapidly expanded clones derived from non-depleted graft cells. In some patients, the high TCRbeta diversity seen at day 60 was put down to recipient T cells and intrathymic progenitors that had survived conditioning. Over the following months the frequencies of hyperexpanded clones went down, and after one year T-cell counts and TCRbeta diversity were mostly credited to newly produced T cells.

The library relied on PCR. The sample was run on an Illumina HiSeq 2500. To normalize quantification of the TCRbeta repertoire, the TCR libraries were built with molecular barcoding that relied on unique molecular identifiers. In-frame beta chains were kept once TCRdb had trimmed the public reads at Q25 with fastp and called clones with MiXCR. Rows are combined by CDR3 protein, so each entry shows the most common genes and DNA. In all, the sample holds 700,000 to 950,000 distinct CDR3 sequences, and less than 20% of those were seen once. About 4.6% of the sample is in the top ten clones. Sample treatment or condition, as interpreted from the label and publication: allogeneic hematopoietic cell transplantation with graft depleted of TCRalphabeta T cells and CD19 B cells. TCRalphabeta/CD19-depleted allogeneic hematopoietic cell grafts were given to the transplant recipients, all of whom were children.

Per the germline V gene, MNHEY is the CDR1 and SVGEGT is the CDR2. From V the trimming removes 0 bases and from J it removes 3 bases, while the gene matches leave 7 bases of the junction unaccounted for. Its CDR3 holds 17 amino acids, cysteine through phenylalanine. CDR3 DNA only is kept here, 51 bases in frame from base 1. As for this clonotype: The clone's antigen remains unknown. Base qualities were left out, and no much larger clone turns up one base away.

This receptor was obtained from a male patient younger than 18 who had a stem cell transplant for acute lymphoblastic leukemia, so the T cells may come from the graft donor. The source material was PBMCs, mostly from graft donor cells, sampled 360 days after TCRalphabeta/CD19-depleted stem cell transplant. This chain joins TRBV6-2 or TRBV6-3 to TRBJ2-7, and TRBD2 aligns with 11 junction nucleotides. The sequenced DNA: TGTGCCAGCAGTTACTCCCGACTAGCGGGAAGACTCTACGAGCAGTACTTC. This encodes CASSYSRLAGRLYEQYF.